The 2 T cell receptor beta chains listed next were all sequenced from one sample in a study of spatial heterogeneity in lung cancer (dated by TCRdb to about 2019). The intended sense of this specimen's time point label: sample taken at primary tumor resection. The library relied on 5' RACE. The sample was run on a NextSeq 500. TCRdb reanalyzed the raw reads on its own, using fastp at Q25 for trimming and MiXCR for clone calling, and kept in-frame beta chains. A single entry per CDR3 protein holds the most common genes and DNA from its merged rows. The sample table lists approximately 44,000 distinct CDR3 sequences, around 13% of them with a count of one. The ten biggest clones cover approximately 60% of the sample. Sequencing used PBMCs, obtained at surgery. All receptors derive from a male donor with early-stage non-small cell lung cancer.

This chain uses TRBV6-4 with TRBJ2-3, with 10 nucleotides matching TRBD1. V trimming: 6 bases; J trimming: 4 bases; junction bases outside the gene matches: 1. The CDR3 is 13 residues long. Germline V gives CDR1 MRHNA, CDR2 SNTAGT. CDR3 sequence reads: CASSGQGADTQYF. CDR3 nucleotide sequence: TGTGCCAGCAGCGGACAGGGGGCAGATACGCAGTATTTT.

In its sample, this clonotype was seen many times. The rearrangement uses TRBV20-1 and TRBJ1-1; maybe TRBD1 (5 bases). CDR3 length: 14 amino acids. Germline V gives CDR1 DFQATT, CDR2 SNEGSKA (reference sequence). Between the trimmed V and J ends, which lost 3 bases and 6 bases, there was a span of 17 bases. The CDR3 bases are TGCAGTGCTAGTACAGGTAGCTTTAATCCTGAAGCTTTCTTT. Translated: CSASTGSFNPEAFF.